The rows below give T cell receptor beta chains drawn from one sample of a study of blood T cell repertoires in COVID-19. The method was immunoSEQ multiplex PCR; TCRdb's version includes in-frame clones alone and lacks a portion of them. Here the sample spans some 300,000 clones, approximately 86% being singletons. Material: peripheral blood. The receptors come from a woman aged 45-59 years with active or convalescent COVID-19. Each CDR3 is given with its conserved first and last residue. A D gene is named only where the DNA matches it firmly. The size field is filled for only some rows; it gives once, few, many or a size class.

V gene: TRBV30; CDR3 length: 14; clone size: .; D gene: .; J gene: TRBJ1-6; CDR3 protein: CAWSGDTQHSPLHF; CDR3 DNA: TGTGCCTGGAGTGGGGACACCCAACATTCACCCCTCCACTTT
V gene: TRBV4-1; CDR3 length: 16; clone size: .; D gene: TRBD1; J gene: TRBJ2-4; CDR3 protein: CASSHTGEGAKNIQYF; CDR3 DNA: TGCGCCAGCAGCCACACAGGGGAAGGAGCCAAAAACATTCAGTACTTC
V gene: TRBV27; CDR3 length: 16; clone size: .; D gene: TRBD1; J gene: TRBJ2-3; CDR3 protein: CASSPRQGAPTDTQYF; CDR3 DNA: TGTGCCAGCAGTCCGAGACAGGGGGCGCCCACAGATACGCAGTATTTT
V gene: TRBV4-2; CDR3 length: 17; clone size: .; D gene: TRBD2; J gene: TRBJ2-5; CDR3 protein: CASSPTGSGRVQETQYF; CDR3 DNA: TGTGCCAGCAGCCCCACGGGCAGCGGGAGGGTCCAAGAGACCCAGTACTTC
V gene: TRBV7-8; CDR3 length: 15; clone size: .; D gene: TRBD1; J gene: TRBJ2-7; CDR3 protein: CASSLVHRGTYEQYF; CDR3 DNA: TGTGCCAGCAGCTTAGTCCACAGGGGTACCTACGAGCAGTACTTC
V gene: TRBV28; CDR3 length: 16; clone size: .; D gene: TRBD2; J gene: TRBJ2-1; CDR3 protein: CASSQLAGGFYNEQFF; CDR3 DNA: TGTGCCAGCAGCCAACTAGCGGGAGGTTTCTACAATGAGCAGTTCTTC
V gene: TRBV28; CDR3 length: 14; clone size: .; D gene: TRBD1; J gene: TRBJ1-5; CDR3 protein: CASSYQGAFQPQHF; CDR3 DNA: TGTGCCAGCAGTTACCAGGGGGCGTTTCAGCCCCAGCATTTT
V gene: TRBV27; CDR3 length: 14; clone size: .; D gene: TRBD1; J gene: TRBJ1-2; CDR3 protein: CASSGYRGGYGYTF; CDR3 DNA: TGTGCCAGCAGCGGGTACAGGGGAGGCTATGGCTACACCTTC
V gene: TRBV4-2; CDR3 length: 15; clone size: .; D gene: TRBD2; J gene: TRBJ2-1; CDR3 protein: CASSRPTSGFDEQFF; CDR3 DNA: TGTGCCAGCAGCCGGCCGACTAGCGGCTTCGATGAGCAGTTCTTC
V gene: TRBV2; CDR3 length: 14; clone size: .; D gene: .; J gene: TRBJ2-1; CDR3 protein: CASSERLDWDEQFF; CDR3 DNA: TGTGCCAGCAGTGAAAGACTAGACTGGGATGAGCAGTTCTTC
V gene: TRBV5-5; CDR3 length: 15; clone size: .; D gene: .; J gene: TRBJ2-7; CDR3 protein: CASSLRSRESYEQYF; CDR3 DNA: TGTGCCAGCAGCTTAAGAAGTAGGGAGTCCTACGAGCAGTACTTC
V gene: TRBV5-1; CDR3 length: 16; clone size: .; D gene: TRBD2; J gene: TRBJ2-1; CDR3 protein: CASSLGGTSGTDEQFF; CDR3 DNA: TGCGCCAGCAGCTTGGGGGGGACTAGCGGGACTGATGAGCAGTTCTTC
V gene: TRBV3-1/TRBV3-2; CDR3 length: 15; clone size: .; D gene: .; J gene: TRBJ2-1; CDR3 protein: CASSQIRTAYNEQFF; CDR3 DNA: TGTGCCAGCAGCCAAATCCGGACAGCCTACAATGAGCAGTTCTTC
V gene: TRBV29-1; CDR3 length: 14; clone size: .; D gene: TRBD2; J gene: TRBJ2-3; CDR3 protein: CSVGLAGAVDTQYF; CDR3 DNA: TGCAGCGTGGGTCTAGCGGGAGCAGTAGATACGCAGTATTTT
V gene: TRBV6-5; CDR3 length: 14; clone size: .; D gene: TRBD1; J gene: TRBJ1-1; CDR3 protein: CASSSNRGDTEAFF; CDR3 DNA: TGTGCCAGCAGTTCCAACAGGGGAGACACTGAAGCTTTCTTT
V gene: TRBV3-1/TRBV3-2; CDR3 length: 15; clone size: .; D gene: .; J gene: TRBJ2-5; CDR3 protein: CASSQFTGSQETQYF; CDR3 DNA: TGTGCCAGCAGCCAATTTACAGGGAGCCAAGAGACCCAGTACTTC
V gene: TRBV19; CDR3 length: 12; clone size: .; D gene: TRBD1; J gene: TRBJ2-2; CDR3 protein: CASRTGGGELFF; CDR3 DNA: TGTGCCAGTAGGACAGGGGGCGGGGAGCTGTTTTTT
V gene: TRBV19; CDR3 length: 15; clone size: few; D gene: .; J gene: TRBJ1-5; CDR3 protein: CASTTVSFSNQPQHF; CDR3 DNA: TGTGCCAGTACCACGGTGAGTTTTAGCAATCAGCCCCAGCATTTT
V gene: TRBV19; CDR3 length: 14; clone size: .; D gene: .; J gene: TRBJ2-7; CDR3 protein: CASSIAAGSYEQYF; CDR3 DNA: TGTGCCAGTAGTATAGCTGCAGGCTCCTACGAGCAGTACTTC
V gene: TRBV9; CDR3 length: 14; clone size: .; D gene: TRBD1; J gene: TRBJ2-1; CDR3 protein: CASSVGTGEREQFF; CDR3 DNA: TGTGCCAGCAGCGTCGGGACAGGGGAGAGGGAGCAGTTCTTC
V gene: TRBV28; CDR3 length: 14; clone size: .; D gene: TRBD2; J gene: TRBJ2-7; CDR3 protein: CAGGGTSSSYEQYF; CDR3 DNA: TGTGCCGGGGGGGGGACTAGCTCTTCCTACGAGCAGTACTTC
V gene: TRBV14; CDR3 length: 15; clone size: .; D gene: .; J gene: TRBJ2-5; CDR3 protein: CASSPGLIAQETQYF; CDR3 DNA: TGTGCCAGCAGTCCCGGACTGATTGCACAAGAGACCCAGTACTTC
V gene: TRBV5-1; CDR3 length: 15; clone size: once; D gene: .; J gene: TRBJ1-2; CDR3 protein: CASSSGQLFGYGYTF; CDR3 DNA: TGCGCCAGCAGCTCGGGTCAGCTGTTCGGTTATGGCTACACCTTC
V gene: TRBV7-2; CDR3 length: 17; clone size: .; D gene: TRBD2; J gene: TRBJ2-7; CDR3 protein: CASSPYGLAGAPYEQYF; CDR3 DNA: TGTGCCAGCAGCCCCTACGGACTAGCGGGAGCTCCCTACGAGCAGTACTTC
V gene: TRBV5-4; CDR3 length: 11; clone size: .; D gene: .; J gene: TRBJ2-1; CDR3 protein: CAASDYNEQFF; CDR3 DNA: TGTGCCGCCAGCGACTACAATGAGCAGTTCTTC
V gene: TRBV19; CDR3 length: 15; clone size: .; D gene: TRBD2; J gene: TRBJ2-1; CDR3 protein: CASSISGGIRNEQFF; CDR3 DNA: TGTGCCAGTAGTATATCGGGAGGGATTCGGAATGAGCAGTTCTTC
V gene: TRBV6-6; CDR3 length: 16; clone size: .; D gene: .; J gene: TRBJ1-2; CDR3 protein: CASSYPLQGSNYGYTF; CDR3 DNA: TGTGCCAGCAGTTACCCCTTACAGGGATCAAACTATGGCTACACCTTC
V gene: TRBV5-3; CDR3 length: 15; clone size: .; D gene: .; J gene: TRBJ2-3; CDR3 protein: CARSTGQNLTDTQYF; CDR3 DNA: TGTGCCAGAAGCACAGGACAGAACCTCACAGATACGCAGTATTTT
V gene: TRBV28; CDR3 length: 17; clone size: .; D gene: .; J gene: TRBJ1-2; CDR3 protein: CASTSYGTHTAPDGYTF; CDR3 DNA: TGTGCCAGCACCTCCTACGGGACTCATACCGCCCCAGATGGCTACACCTTC
V gene: TRBV19; CDR3 length: 20; clone size: .; D gene: TRBD2; J gene: TRBJ2-3; CDR3 protein: CASSIPGPSEAGGPIDTQYF; CDR3 DNA: TGTGCCAGTAGTATCCCGGGGCCCTCTGAGGCGGGAGGGCCAATAGATACGCAGTATTTT
V gene: TRBV11-3; CDR3 length: 16; clone size: .; D gene: .; J gene: TRBJ2-2; CDR3 protein: CASSLGGDFSKRGLFF; CDR3 DNA: TGTGCCAGCAGCTTGGGTGGGGACTTCTCAAAACGGGGGCTGTTTTTT
V gene: TRBV2; CDR3 length: 15; clone size: once; D gene: TRBD1; J gene: TRBJ1-1; CDR3 protein: CASRREGTGGTEAFF; CDR3 DNA: TGTGCCAGCAGACGAGAGGGGACAGGGGGCACTGAAGCTTTCTTT
V gene: TRBV5-1; CDR3 length: 20; clone size: .; D gene: TRBD2; J gene: TRBJ2-2; CDR3 protein: CASRAGTAGLAGGPGGELFF; CDR3 DNA: TGCGCCAGCAGAGCCGGGACGGCAGGACTAGCGGGAGGGCCCGGCGGGGAGCTGTTTTTT
V gene: TRBV29-1; CDR3 length: 13; clone size: .; D gene: TRBD1; J gene: TRBJ1-2; CDR3 protein: CSVTTGERYGYTF; CDR3 DNA: TGCAGCGTCACGACAGGGGAGCGGTATGGCTACACCTTC
V gene: TRBV2; CDR3 length: 16; clone size: few; D gene: TRBD2; J gene: TRBJ2-5; CDR3 protein: CASSVGTSRVVETQYF; CDR3 DNA: TGTGCCAGCAGTGTAGGGACTAGCCGGGTTGTGGAGACCCAGTACTTC
V gene: TRBV9; CDR3 length: 14; clone size: .; D gene: .; J gene: TRBJ1-2; CDR3 protein: CASSAGGPAYGYTF; CDR3 DNA: TGTGCCAGCAGCGCCGGGGGGCCAGCCTATGGCTACACCTTC
V gene: TRBV5-1; CDR3 length: 15; clone size: .; D gene: TRBD2; J gene: TRBJ2-1; CDR3 protein: CASSLAAGGRNEQFF; CDR3 DNA: TGCGCCAGCAGCTTGGCTGCGGGAGGGCGGAATGAGCAGTTCTTC
V gene: TRBV4-1; CDR3 length: 15; clone size: .; D gene: TRBD2; J gene: TRBJ2-7; CDR3 protein: CASSQGTSGGYEQYF; CDR3 DNA: TGCGCCAGCAGCCAAGGTACTAGCGGAGGATACGAGCAGTACTTC
V gene: TRBV13; CDR3 length: 18; clone size: .; D gene: TRBD2; J gene: TRBJ2-1; CDR3 protein: CASSSPTSGRLANNEQFF; CDR3 DNA: TGTGCCAGCAGCTCCCCGACTAGCGGGAGGCTAGCCAACAATGAGCAGTTCTTC
V gene: TRBV5-4; CDR3 length: 16; clone size: few; D gene: .; J gene: TRBJ2-6; CDR3 protein: CASSKRTVSGANVLTF; CDR3 DNA: TGTGCCAGCAGCAAGAGAACGGTCTCTGGGGCCAACGTCCTGACTTTC
V gene: TRBV6-5; CDR3 length: 16; clone size: .; D gene: .; J gene: TRBJ1-6; CDR3 protein: CASSYPTMGVYSPLHF; CDR3 DNA: TGTGCCAGCAGTTACCCGACGATGGGAGTCTATTCACCCCTCCACTTT
V gene: TRBV19; CDR3 length: 13; clone size: .; D gene: TRBD1; J gene: TRBJ2-2; CDR3 protein: CASKGTGVGELFF; CDR3 DNA: TGTGCCAGTAAGGGGACAGGAGTCGGGGAGCTGTTTTTT
V gene: TRBV27; CDR3 length: 11; clone size: .; D gene: .; J gene: TRBJ2-1; CDR3 protein: CASSFLNEQFF; CDR3 DNA: TGTGCCAGCAGTTTTCTCAATGAGCAGTTCTTC
V gene: TRBV28; CDR3 length: 12; clone size: .; D gene: .; J gene: TRBJ2-7; CDR3 protein: CASSLAGYEQYF; CDR3 DNA: TGTGCCAGCAGTCTGGCGGGGTACGAGCAGTACTTC
V gene: TRBV28; CDR3 length: 14; clone size: .; D gene: TRBD1; J gene: TRBJ1-6; CDR3 protein: CASSLGQGRSPLHF; CDR3 DNA: TGTGCCAGCAGTTTAGGACAGGGGAGATCACCCCTCCACTTT
V gene: TRBV6-5; CDR3 length: 13; clone size: .; D gene: TRBD1; J gene: TRBJ1-5; CDR3 protein: CASRRQGYQPQHF; CDR3 DNA: TGTGCCAGCAGACGACAGGGTTATCAGCCCCAGCATTTT
V gene: TRBV11-2; CDR3 length: 16; clone size: .; D gene: TRBD1; J gene: TRBJ1-2; CDR3 protein: CASRGWGDRAGHGYTF; CDR3 DNA: TGTGCCAGCAGGGGATGGGGGGACAGGGCGGGTCATGGCTACACCTTC
V gene: TRBV29-1; CDR3 length: 15; clone size: .; D gene: TRBD2; J gene: TRBJ2-5; CDR3 protein: CSVPGLAGVWETQYF; CDR3 DNA: TGCAGCGTTCCTGGACTAGCGGGAGTTTGGGAGACCCAGTACTTC
V gene: TRBV19; CDR3 length: 14; clone size: .; D gene: .; J gene: TRBJ1-5; CDR3 protein: CASSHRGGGQPQHF; CDR3 DNA: TGTGCCAGTAGCCATCGGGGAGGCGGGCAGCCCCAGCATTTT
V gene: TRBV7-9; CDR3 length: 15; clone size: .; D gene: TRBD1; J gene: TRBJ1-1; CDR3 protein: CASSSDRVGNTEAFF; CDR3 DNA: TGTGCCAGCAGCTCCGACAGGGTAGGGAACACTGAAGCTTTCTTT